Each of the 23 T cell receptor beta chains below was sequenced from the same sample in a study of early T cells in non-severe SARS-CoV-2 infection. TCRdb used MiXCR to reprocess the 5' RACE reads, holding one entry per CDR3 protein. The sample lists approximately 90,000 distinct CDR3 sequences; 9.5% to 12% were seen once. This material consisted of whole blood, taken at baseline. Every receptor here comes from an adult who was a healthcare worker with PCR-confirmed SARS-CoV-2 infection or an uninfected control (not recorded which).

In its sample, this clonotype was seen a few times. CDR3 bases: TGTGCCAGCAGCCTCGCTCGACTAGCGGCCTACGAGCAGTACTTC. Translating gives CASSLARLAAYEQYF. The chain uses TRBV6-2 or TRBV6-3 and TRBJ2-7, with 9 nucleotides matching TRBD2. After removal of 6 bases from V and 2 bases from J, the junction contained 8 bases not matched to a gene. Per the germline V gene, CDR1 is MNHEY and CDR2 is SVGEGT. CDR3 length: 15 amino acids.

This clonotype came up a few times. V is TRBV24-1 and J is TRBJ2-2, with no clear D. CDR1 is KGHDR and CDR2 is SFDVKD in the germline V gene. Trimming stripped 9 bases from V and 2 bases from J, with 12 bases between. The CDR3 totals 14 residues. CDR3 loop: CATRSNGNTGELFF. In DNA, the CDR3 is TGTGCCACCCGTAGTAATGGAAACACCGGGGAGCTGTTTTTT.

This clonotype occurred many times. The rearrangement links TRBV29-1 to TRBJ2-1; 14 nucleotides align to TRBD2. There are 15 residues in the CDR3. Trimming removed 7 bases from V and 6 bases from J; junction bases left unmatched: 8. Germline loops: CDR1 SQVTM, CDR2 ANQGSEA. The CDR3 bases are TGCAGCGGATCGACTAGCGGGGGGGCCTTCAATGAGCAGTTCTTC. Its protein product is CSGSTSGGAFNEQFF.

This clonotype was counted a few times. This chain connects TRBV6-1 to TRBJ1-2, with 7 positions matching TRBD1. This CDR3 contains 12 residues. V lost 8 bases, J lost 6 bases, and 6 bases stayed unmatched. Germline V CDR1 and CDR2: MNHNS, SASEGT. The CDR3 coding sequence is TGTGCCAGCGTAGACAGGGTTAATGGCTACACCTTC. This translates into CASVDRVNGYTF.

In its sample, this clonotype was seen a few times. The chain joins TRBV2 to TRBJ2-5; 10 nucleotides line up with TRBD1. The J segment lost 4 bases and the V segment lost 9 bases, leaving 8 bases of the junction unmatched. The germline gives CDR1 SNHLY, CDR2 FYNNEI. The CDR3 covers 14 residues. The CDR3 sequence: CASGKDRGRETQYF. The CDR3 bases are TGTGCCAGTGGGAAAGACAGGGGGCGAGAGACCCAGTACTTC. The full variable domain, its missing parts supplied by reference TRBV2 and TRBJ2-5, is EPEVTQTPSHQVTQMGQEVILRCVPISNHLYFYWYRQILGQKVEFLVSFYNNEISEKSEIFDDQFSVERPDGSNFTLKIRSTKLEDSAMYFCASGKDRGRETQYFGPGTRLLVL.

This chain joins TRBV5-1 and TRBJ1-6; D is uncertain. This CDR3 is built from 16 residues. Trimming left V 2 bases short and J 3 bases short, with 12 bases between. In germline, CDR1 is SGHRS, CDR2 YFSETQ. The chain's CDR3 is CASSLFQLDYNSPLHF. CDR3 bases: TGCGCCAGCAGCTTATTTCAGCTTGACTATAATTCACCCCTCCACTTT.

This clonotype was observed a handful of times. The chain combines TRBV6-5 with TRBJ2-3; TRBD2 might be the D (5 bases). With 4 bases removed from V and 2 bases from J, the gap between germline ends came to 13 bases. This CDR3 has 15 amino acids. Germline values: CDR1 MNHEY, CDR2 SVGAGI. CDR3: CASSFGPRATDTQYF. In DNA, the CDR3 is TGTGCCAGCAGTTTTGGGCCGAGGGCCACAGATACGCAGTATTTT.

The chain has TRBV7-9 and TRBJ1-6; D might be TRBD1 (5 bases). Germline-derived CDR1 and CDR2 are SEHNR and FQNEAQ (reference sequence). The germline V and J ends were trimmed by 5 bases and 9 bases, with 20 bases remaining between them. CDR3 length: 16 amino acids. CDR3 DNA sequence: TGTGCCAGCAGCCGCCCCCCGGGGCCAGGAATTTCACCCCTCCACTTT. It is translated as CASSRPPGPGISPLHF.

This clonotype was detected a few times. The V call is TRBV4-3, the J call TRBJ1-4; D not certain. CDR1 is LGHNA, CDR2 YSLEER, per germline. CDR3 length: 16 residues. Trimming cost V 6 bases and J 5 bases, with 19 bases left between them. CDR3 bases: TGCGCCAGCAGTCAAACCGCGACGGCGCGAAATGAAAAACTGTTTTTT. Amino acid sequence: CASSQTATARNEKLFF.

This clonotype occurred many times. The rearrangement uses TRBV19 and TRBJ2-2; tentatively, D is TRBD1 (6 bases). The CDR3 spans 14 residues. From germline, CDR1 is LNHDA and CDR2 SQIVND (reference sequence). The V end lost 7 bases, the J end lost 4 bases, and 13 bases lay between the germline ends. The CDR3 reads CASTQQGRTGELFF. Written as DNA, the CDR3 is TGTGCCAGTACGCAACAGGGTCGCACCGGGGAGCTGTTTTTT. Full variable domain (outside the CDR3, taken from reference TRBV19 and TRBJ2-2): DGGITQSPKYLFRKEGQNVTLSCEQNLNHDAMYWYRQDPGQGLRLIYYSQIVNDFQKGDIAEGYSVSREKKESFPLTVTSAQKNPTAFYLCASTQQGRTGELFFGEGSRLTVL.

This rearrangement joins TRBV2 to TRBJ1-5; 7 bases align to TRBD1. The V gene's germline CDR1 is SNHLY and CDR2 FYNNEI. The CDR3 spans 13 residues. V dropped 7 bases and J dropped 5; count of bases not matched to a gene: 5. Here the CDR3 DNA reads TGTGCCAGCAAGGGACAGCCAGATCAGCCCCAGCATTTT. Its protein is CASKGQPDQPQHF. The whole variable domain, remainder taken from reference TRBV2 and TRBJ1-5, is EPEVTQTPSHQVTQMGQEVILRCVPISNHLYFYWYRQILGQKVEFLVSFYNNEISEKSEIFDDQFSVERPDGSNFTLKIRSTKLEDSAMYFCASKGQPDQPQHFGDGTRLSIL.

This clonotype showed up just a few times. The rearrangement uses TRBV7-3 and TRBJ2-3, with 11 bases fitting TRBD2. CDR3 length: 16 residues. V lost 4 bases, J lost 0 bases, and 3 bases stayed unmatched. From germline, CDR1 is SGHTA and CDR2 FQGTGA. CDR3 protein: CASSSVAGGSTDTQYF. The CDR3 region has the DNA TGTGCCAGCAGCTCGGTAGCGGGAGGGAGCACAGATACGCAGTATTTT.

The chain combines TRBV9 with TRBJ1-2, with 8 bases that match TRBD1. The ends lost 0 bases at V and 6 bases at J; junction bases unmatched: 4. The CDR3 covers 14 residues. The germline CDR1 and CDR2 sequences are SGDLS and YYNGEE. The CDR3 sequence: CASSVGTGLDGYTF. The CDR3 region has the DNA TGTGCCAGCAGCGTAGGGACAGGGTTGGATGGCTACACCTTC.

The chain joins TRBV6-5 to TRBJ2-1; D is unresolved. Germline V gives CDR1 MNHEY, CDR2 SVGAGI. This CDR3 has 17 residues. V lost 2 bases and J lost 0, with 14 bases in between. CDR3 nucleotides: TGTGCCAGCAGTTACGGCGTATATTCGAGCTCCTACAATGAGCAGTTCTTC. As protein: CASSYGVYSSSYNEQFF.

This clonotype was observed many times. This chain uses TRBV2 with TRBJ2-7; 7 positions agree with TRBD1. Trimming at V came to 5 bases and at J to 8 bases, leaving 12 bases not matched to a gene. The CDR3 is made up of 14 amino acids. Germline V CDR1 and CDR2: SNHLY, FYNNEI. As DNA, the CDR3 is TGTGCCAGCAGTCCCGGGACAGCAACCGAAAAGCAGTACTTC. Its protein product is CASSPGTATEKQYF.

In this sample, this clonotype turned up a few times. The chain recombines TRBV12-3 or TRBV12-4 with TRBJ2-1; the D gene is possibly TRBD1 (5 bases). Trimming left V 4 bases short and J 5 bases short, with 12 bases between. This CDR3 comprises 14 residues. In nucleotides, the CDR3 is TGTGCCAGCAGTTACCAGGGTGGACACAATGAGCAGTTCTTC. Protein: CASSYQGGHNEQFF.

At least ten counts were recorded for this clonotype. The V gene is TRBV7-3, the J gene TRBJ2-5; TRBD1 aligns across 12 bases. The CDR3 runs to 15 residues. Germline V gene sequence: CDR1 SGHTA, CDR2 FQGTGA. Trimming took 3 bases from V and 4 from J; bases not matched to a gene: 3. CDR3 DNA sequence: TGTGCCAGCAGCTTGGGACAGGGGGCTGGAGAGACCCAGTACTTC. It translates to CASSLGQGAGETQYF. The full variable domain, completed using reference TRBV7-3 and TRBJ2-5, is GAGVSQTPSNKVTEKGKYVELRCDPISGHTALYWYRQSLGQGPEFLIYFQGTGAADDSGLPNDRFFAVRPEGSVSTLKIQRTERGDSAVYLCASSLGQGAGETQYFGPGTRLLVL.

Here the CDR3 DNA reads TGCAGCGCACAGAAGGCAGGTAGTTGGAATGAGCAGTTCTTC. Amino acid sequence: CSAQKAGSWNEQFF. This chain links TRBV29-1 with TRBJ2-1, with unresolved D. This CDR3 is built from 14 residues. Trimming took 7 bases from V and 7 from J, leaving 20 bases between them. The germline V gene encodes CDR1 SQVTM and CDR2 ANQGSEA.

This clonotype was observed a single time. The chain uses TRBV20-1 and TRBJ2-1, with 9 bases identical to TRBD2. The CDR3 contains 13 residues. V lost 0 bases, J lost 6 bases, and 0 bases stayed unmatched. Germline V CDR1 and CDR2: DFQATT, SNEGSKA (reference sequence). CDR3 amino acids: CSARELAGNEQFF. The CDR3 DNA is TGCAGTGCTAGAGAACTAGCGGGCAATGAGCAGTTCTTC.

This clonotype has just one count. The chain has TRBV20-1 and TRBJ2-5; the D is unclear. The ends were cut back, 4 bases at V and 1 base at J, with 10 bases in the middle. From germline, CDR1 is DFQATT and CDR2 SNEGSKA (reference sequence). The CDR3 loop spans 13 amino acids. In DNA form, the CDR3 reads TGCAGTGCTATCGTCCTACCCCAAGAGACCCAGTACTTC. The encoded protein is CSAIVLPQETQYF.

This clonotype was recorded many times. The CDR3, as DNA: TGTGCCAGCAGCTTAGGGGGACAGAGTTATGGCTACACCTTC. This sequence encodes CASSLGGQSYGYTF. V is TRBV7-2 and J is TRBJ1-2; 7 bases line up with TRBD1. V lost 1 base to trimming and J lost 5 bases; unmatched junction nucleotides: 4. CDR1 and CDR2 from the germline V gene are SGHTA and FQGNSA. The CDR3 contains 14 residues.

The V gene is TRBV3-1, the J gene TRBJ2-5; 9 bases fit TRBD2. Trimming cost V 5 bases and J 5 bases; bases outside gene matches: 9. CDR3 length equals 15 residues. Per the germline V gene, CDR1 is LGHDT and CDR2 is YNNKEL (reference sequence). The CDR3 is CASSYLAGLVETQYF. Written as DNA, the CDR3 is TGTGCCAGCAGCTATCTAGCGGGACTCGTCGAGACCCAGTACTTC.

This clonotype showed up many times. This chain joins TRBV29-1 and TRBJ1-2; D is perhaps TRBD1 (6 bases). The CDR3 runs to 16 residues. CDR1 is SQVTM and CDR2 is ANQGSEA in the germline V gene. Between the trimmed V and J ends, which lost 0 bases and 0 bases, there was a span of 14 bases. The CDR3 nucleotides are TGCAGCGTTGAAGATCCGTACAGGGTTGCTAACTATGGCTACACCTTC. This translates into CSVEDPYRVANYGYTF. The full variable domain, its missing parts supplied by reference TRBV29-1 and TRBJ1-2, is SAVISQKPSRDICQRGTSLTIQCQVDSQVTMMFWYRQQPGQSLTLIATANQGSEATYESGFVIDKFPISRPNLTFSTLTVSNMSPEDSSIYLCSVEDPYRVANYGYTFGSGTRLTVV.